Presented here are 20 T cell receptor beta chains from one specimen sequenced in a study of identical twins (dated by TCRdb to 2016 to 2018). Libraries were made using 5' RACE. The data were produced on an Illumina HiSeq 2000. In TCRdb, the public reads were trimmed at Q25 with fastp and aligned with MiXCR, with productive beta chains retained. Each record represents a unique CDR3 protein, reported with the most common genes and DNA among its rows. The table for this sample lists about 720,000 distinct CDR3 sequences; less than 10% of them were counted only once. The ten biggest clones cover 0.75% to 1% of the sample. This sample was also put to use in a study of yellow fever vaccine responses in identical twins.

Specimen: PBMCs. The receptors were gathered from a woman aged 18-30 years in good health.

This clonotype was seen only a few times. The J gene is TRBJ2-5, the V gene TRBV6-5; no definite D call. Germline V gene sequence: CDR1 MNHEY, CDR2 SVGAGI. This CDR3 has 18 amino acids. V gave up 0 bases and J gave up 0 bases, with 17 bases separating them. The CDR3 bases are TGTGCCAGCAGTTACTCAACCGGAAGCGCAGCAAACCAAGAGACCCAGTACTTC. Protein product: CASSYSTGSAANQETQYF.

Ten or more counts support this clonotype. Sequence at one end of the junction differs from germline and may be a read error. The chain combines TRBV6-1 with TRBJ2-2; TRBD2 matches at 12 bases. The CDR3 extends over 14 amino acids. Per the germline V gene, CDR1 is MNHNS and CDR2 is SASEGT. Here the CDR3 reads CASRLAGDTGELFF. Here the CDR3 DNA reads TGCGCCAGCAGACTAGCGGGGGACACCGGGGAGCTGTTTTTT.

This clonotype was counted ten times or more. The chain has TRBV12-3 or TRBV12-4 and TRBJ2-5; 11 bases agree with TRBD2. V gave up 9 bases and J gave up 8 bases; unmatched junction bases: 14. The CDR3 has 15 amino acids. DNA of the CDR3: TGTGCCAGTTCTACCGGGACTAGCGGACAAGGAACCCAGTACTTC. This codes for CASSTGTSGQGTQYF.

This clonotype was picked up a small number of times. The chain uses TRBV5-6 and TRBJ2-4, with 7 bases lining up with TRBD2. Unmatched junction bases numbered 7, after V lost 1 base and J lost 0 bases. The CDR3 runs 17 residues. Germline V lookup: CDR1 SGHDT, CDR2 YYEEEE. CDR3 in amino acids: CASSLLTLAVAKNIQYF. CDR3 DNA sequence: TGTGCCAGCAGCTTGTTGACGCTAGCGGTAGCCAAAAACATTCAGTACTTC.

This clonotype appeared a few times. This rearrangement joins TRBV25-1 to TRBJ1-5; D is possibly TRBD1 (6 bases). The CDR3 runs to 14 residues. Deletions cut 4 bases from V and 7 bases from J, with 14 bases between. Germline V CDR1 and CDR2: MGHDK, SYGVNS. The CDR3 loop is CASSGLGGNQPQHF. The CDR3 DNA is TGTGCCAGCAGTGGGTTAGGGGGTAACCAGCCCCAGCATTTT.

V gene TRBV9 combines with J gene TRBJ2-1; D is uncertain. Trimming took off 3 bases at V and 7 bases at J, with 11 bases between the two ends. The germline CDR1 and CDR2 sequences are SGDLS and YYNGEE. This CDR3 region has 13 residues. The CDR3 sequence: CASSAGKGNEQFF. The CDR3 DNA follows: TGTGCCAGCAGCGCCGGAAAGGGTAATGAGCAGTTCTTC.

This clonotype came up a few times. The rearrangement uses TRBV6-5 and TRBJ1-2, with a tentative D call TRBD1 (5 bases). The germline V gene encodes CDR1 MNHEY and CDR2 SVGAGI. V lost 4 bases and J lost 5, with 14 bases in between. The CDR3 length is 14 residues. In DNA form, the CDR3 reads TGTGCCAGCAGTTCAGAGGGGAATTGGTATGGCTACACCTTC. Its translation: CASSSEGNWYGYTF.

V and J are TRBV20-1 and TRBJ2-1, with D possibly matching TRBD1 (7 bases). Germline CDR1 DFQATT, CDR2 SNEGSKA (reference sequence). This CDR3 spans 15 amino acids. Trimming stripped 0 bases from V and 5 bases from J, with 14 bases between. CDR3 coding DNA: TGCAGTGCTAGAGATTTCCAGGGGGGAAACAATGAGCAGTTCTTC. Protein sequence: CSARDFQGGNNEQFF.

This clonotype was seen a handful of times. The chain links TRBV11-2 to TRBJ2-3; TRBD2 is a possible D gene (5 bases). Trimming pared 5 bases from V and 4 bases from J, leaving 13 bases between. Germline V CDR1 and CDR2: SGHAT, FQNNGV. This CDR3 has 14 residues. The CDR3 DNA follows: TGTGCCAGCAGCCCACCGCGGGTGGCAGATACGCAGTATTTT. Residues: CASSPPRVADTQYF.

The chain has TRBV5-6 and TRBJ2-3; no reliable D call. With 3 bases removed from V and 4 bases from J, the gap between germline ends came to 12 bases. The CDR3 totals 14 residues. Germline CDR1 and CDR2: SGHDT and YYEEEE. The CDR3 DNA follows: TGTGCCAGCAGCTGGGGATTAAGCGCAGATACGCAGTATTTT. As protein: CASSWGLSADTQYF.

This sequence joins TRBV2 and TRBJ2-3; D might be TRBD2 (5 bases). The germline V gene has CDR1 SNHLY and CDR2 FYNNEI. V was clipped by 8 bases and J by 0 bases, with 18 bases between them. The CDR3 totals 16 residues. Here the CDR3 reads CASLRAFTASTDTQYF. CDR3 nucleotide sequence: TGTGCCAGCCTGAGGGCCTTTACGGCTAGCACAGATACGCAGTATTTT.

The V call is TRBV3-1, the J call TRBJ2-1, with D tentatively TRBD1 (7 bases). The CDR3 has 16 residues. The germline V gene has CDR1 LGHDT and CDR2 YNNKEL (reference sequence). V lost 2 bases and J 6 bases, leaving 17 bases between the germline ends. This chain's CDR3 is CASSQIADRSSNEQFF. Written as DNA, the CDR3 is TGTGCCAGCAGCCAAATAGCGGACAGGTCGAGCAATGAGCAGTTCTTC.

This CDR3 reads CASSPTTGNQAGANVLTF. Written as DNA, the CDR3 is TGTGCCAGCAGCCCTACGACAGGGAATCAAGCTGGGGCCAACGTCCTGACTTTC. V gene TRBV6-1 combines with J gene TRBJ2-6, with TRBD1 matching 7 bases. The CDR3 runs to 18 residues. Germline V gene lookup returns CDR1 MNHNS and CDR2 SASEGT. V was clipped by 6 bases and J by 2 bases; unmatched bases: 13.

This clonotype was detected a few times. The rearrangement links TRBV6-1 to TRBJ2-2, with unresolved D. Trimming removed 9 bases at V and 1 base at J, with 12 bases between. CDR1 is MNHNS and CDR2 is SASEGT in the germline V gene. CDR3 length equals 14 residues. The CDR3 spells CASIVGWNTGELFF. CDR3 nucleotide sequence: TGTGCCAGTATCGTGGGGTGGAACACCGGGGAGCTGTTTTTT.

This clonotype was observed a few times. The chain has TRBV6-4 and TRBJ2-1; D could derive from TRBD1 or TRBD2 (5 bases each). The CDR3 extends over 13 amino acids. Germline V gene data show CDR1 as MRHNA and CDR2 as SNTAGT. V lost 6 bases and J 7 bases, leaving 13 bases between the germline ends. CDR3 loop: CASSEGRLNEQFF. For the CDR3, the DNA is TGTGCCAGCAGCGAGGGACGGCTAAATGAGCAGTTCTTC.

V is TRBV20-1 and J is TRBJ2-1; 10 bases fit TRBD2. The V gene's germline CDR1 is DFQATT and CDR2 SNEGSKA (reference sequence). V shed 3 bases and J 7 bases; nucleotides not matched to a gene: 12. CDR3 size: 16 residues. DNA of the CDR3: TGCAGTGCTAGGGATAGAGCGGGAGGGCCTGGAAATGAGCAGTTCTTC. Its translation is CSARDRAGGPGNEQFF.

The sample holds a few counts of this clonotype. This sequence joins TRBV9 and TRBJ2-5, with 8 bases fitting TRBD1. V was clipped by 5 bases and J by 5 bases; unmatched bases: 8. Germline-derived CDR1 and CDR2 are SGDLS and YYNGEE. CDR3 length: 14 amino acids. CDR3 bases: TGTGCCAGCAGTGGGACAGGCTGGCGGGAGACCCAGTACTTC. Translating gives CASSGTGWRETQYF.

The rearrangement links TRBV5-1 to TRBJ2-5; the match to TRBD2 covers 10 bases. Germline trimming cut 1 base from V and 5 bases from J; bases unmatched to any gene: 14. Germline CDR1 SGHRS, CDR2 YFSETQ. The CDR3 spans 18 residues. In nucleotides, the CDR3 is TGCGCCAGCAGCTTGCTGTCTCTAGCGGGAGATCCTAGGGAGACCCAGTACTTC. Its protein is CASSLLSLAGDPRETQYF.

This chain links TRBV11-3 with TRBJ2-7; D gene ambiguous. The V end was cut by 5 bases, the J end by 0 bases, with 11 bases between. This CDR3 contains 14 residues. Germline-derived CDR1 and CDR2 are SGHNT and YENEEA. This CDR3 is CASSVYPGSYEQYF. The CDR3, as DNA: TGTGCCAGCAGCGTATACCCGGGCTCCTACGAGCAGTACTTC. Supplemented by reference TRBV11-3 and TRBJ2-7, the full variable domain reads EAGVVQSPRYKIIEKKQPVAFWCNPISGHNTLYWYLQNLGQGPELLIRYENEEAVDDSQLPKDRFSAERLKGVDSTLKIQPAELGDSAVYLCASSVYPGSYEQYFGPGTRLTVT.

The V gene is TRBV10-3, the J gene TRBJ2-1; D tentatively reads TRBD1 or TRBD2 (5 bases each). Germline CDR1 reads ENHRY; CDR2 reads SYGVKD. V was shortened by 5 bases and J by 3 bases, with 20 bases between the two germline ends. The CDR3 is 17 amino acids. CDR3 sequence reads: CAISPNPGREIYNEQFF. The CDR3 nucleotides are TGTGCCATCAGTCCAAATCCGGGACGTGAGATCTACAATGAGCAGTTCTTC.